Below are 4 T cell receptor beta chains sequenced from a single sample in a study of early T cells in non-severe SARS-CoV-2 infection (TCRdb year 2021). Receptor libraries were prepared by 5' RACE. The instrument was a NextSeq 500. TCRdb cleaned the public reads at Q25 with fastp, built clones with MiXCR and kept in-frame beta chains. Each record represents a unique CDR3 protein, reported with the most common genes and DNA among its rows. Within this sample are more than 25,000 distinct CDR3 sequences, with about 5% of them counted one time only. The ten largest make up around 4.3% of the sample. Material: whole blood. These receptors all come from an adult who was a healthcare worker with PCR-confirmed SARS-CoV-2 infection or an uninfected control (not recorded which).

This clonotype was picked up many times. V usage is TRBV7-6 and J usage is TRBJ1-3; TRBD1 aligns across 9 bases. Unmatched junction bases numbered 7, after V lost 4 bases and J lost 0 bases. The CDR3 spans 17 residues. Germline values: CDR1 SGHVS, CDR2 FNYEAQ. The CDR3, as DNA: TGTGCCAGCAGCTCACGGGGACAGGGATCCTCTGGAAACACCATATATTTT. Protein sequence: CASSSRGQGSSGNTIYF. The full variable domain, with the rest looked up from reference TRBV7-6 and TRBJ1-3, is GAGVSQSPRYKVTKRGQDVALRCDPISGHVSLYWYRQALGQGPEFLTYFNYEAQQDKSGLPNDRFSAERPEGSISTLTIQRTEQRDSAMYRCASSSRGQGSSGNTIYFGEGSWLTVV.

V usage is TRBV12-3 or TRBV12-4 and J usage is TRBJ1-1, with TRBD1 matching over 7 bases. The CDR3 extends over 12 amino acids. V gave up 7 bases and J gave up 5 bases; unmatched junction bases: 4. The CDR3 sequence: CASTLQGTEAFF. The CDR3 DNA follows: TGTGCCAGCACCTTACAGGGGACTGAAGCTTTCTTT.

This clonotype was seen many times. The chain uses TRBV7-6 and TRBJ2-3; D perhaps matches TRBD2 (5 bases). Per germline, CDR1 SGHVS and CDR2 FNYEAQ. The CDR3 spans 15 residues. V shed 6 bases and J shed 3 bases, with 16 bases lying between them. The CDR3: CASRPVTRRTDTQYF. CDR3 sequence (DNA): TGTGCCAGCAGACCAGTTACTAGAAGGACAGATACGCAGTATTTT.

This clonotype occurred many times. The chain carries TRBV11-1 and TRBJ1-1, with D hard to call. This CDR3 spans 13 amino acids. CDR1 and CDR2 from the germline V gene are SGHAT and FQDESV (reference sequence). Trimming removed 1 base at V and 5 bases at J, with 8 bases between. CDR3 protein: CASSLDEWTEAFF. CDR3 DNA: TGTGCCAGCAGCTTAGATGAATGGACTGAAGCTTTCTTT.